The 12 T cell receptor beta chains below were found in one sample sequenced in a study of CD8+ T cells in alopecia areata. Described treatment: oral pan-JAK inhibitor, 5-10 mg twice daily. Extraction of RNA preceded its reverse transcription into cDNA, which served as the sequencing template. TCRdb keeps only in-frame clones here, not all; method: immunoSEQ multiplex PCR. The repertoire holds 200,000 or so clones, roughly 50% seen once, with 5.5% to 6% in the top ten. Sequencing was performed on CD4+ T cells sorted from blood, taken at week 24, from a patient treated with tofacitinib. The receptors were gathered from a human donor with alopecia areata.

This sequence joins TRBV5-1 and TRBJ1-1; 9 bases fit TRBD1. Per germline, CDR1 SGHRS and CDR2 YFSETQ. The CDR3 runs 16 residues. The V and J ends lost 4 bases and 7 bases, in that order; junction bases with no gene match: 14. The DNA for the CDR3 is TGCGCCAGCAGCCCCAATGGGCGACAGGGGGAGGATGAAGCTTTCTTT. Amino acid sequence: CASSPNGRQGEDEAFF.

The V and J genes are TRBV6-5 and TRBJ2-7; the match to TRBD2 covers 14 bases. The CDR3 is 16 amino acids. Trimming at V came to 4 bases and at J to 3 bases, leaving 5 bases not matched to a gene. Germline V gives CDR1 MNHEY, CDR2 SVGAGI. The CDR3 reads CASSFGLAGGIYEQYF. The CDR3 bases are TGTGCCAGCAGTTTCGGACTAGCGGGAGGAATCTACGAGCAGTACTTC.

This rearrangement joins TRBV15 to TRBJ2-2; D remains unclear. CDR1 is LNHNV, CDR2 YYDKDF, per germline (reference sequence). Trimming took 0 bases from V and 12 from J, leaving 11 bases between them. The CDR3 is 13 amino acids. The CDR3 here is CATSRDNGEKLFF. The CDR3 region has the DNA TGTGCCACCAGCAGAGATAATGGAGAAAAGCTGTTTTTT.

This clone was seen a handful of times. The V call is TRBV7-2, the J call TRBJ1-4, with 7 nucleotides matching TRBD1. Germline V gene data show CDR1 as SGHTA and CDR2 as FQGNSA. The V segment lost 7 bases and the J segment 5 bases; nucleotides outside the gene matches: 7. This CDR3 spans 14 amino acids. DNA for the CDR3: TGTGCCAGCAAACAAGACAGGGTCAATGAAAAACTGTTTTTT. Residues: CASKQDRVNEKLFF.

The CDR3 is CAISESLENYGYTF. DNA for the CDR3: TGTGCCATCAGTGAGTCCTTGGAGAACTATGGCTACACCTTC. The J gene is TRBJ1-2, the V gene TRBV10-3, with D uncertain. Germline V gene data show CDR1 as ENHRY and CDR2 as SYGVKD. The CDR3 has 14 residues. Trimming shortened V by 0 bases and J by 2 bases, and 7 bases separated the two germline ends.

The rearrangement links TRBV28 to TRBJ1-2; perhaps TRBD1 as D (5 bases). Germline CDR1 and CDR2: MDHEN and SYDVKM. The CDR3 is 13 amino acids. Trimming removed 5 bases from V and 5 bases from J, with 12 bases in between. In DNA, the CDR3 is TGTGCCAGCAGTAACCGGGACCTTTATGGCTACACCTTC. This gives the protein CASSNRDLYGYTF.

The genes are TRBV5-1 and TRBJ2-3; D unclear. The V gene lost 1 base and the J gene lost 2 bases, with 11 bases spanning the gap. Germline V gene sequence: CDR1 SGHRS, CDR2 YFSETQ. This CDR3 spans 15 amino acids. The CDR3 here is CASSLSARVTDTQYF. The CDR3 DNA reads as TGCGCCAGCAGCTTGTCAGCAAGAGTCACAGATACGCAGTATTTT.

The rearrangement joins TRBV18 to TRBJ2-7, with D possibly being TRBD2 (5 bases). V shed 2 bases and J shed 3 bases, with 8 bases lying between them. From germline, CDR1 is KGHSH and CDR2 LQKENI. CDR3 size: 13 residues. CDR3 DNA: TGTGCCAGCTCACCAACTAGATACTACGAGCAGTACTTC. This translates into CASSPTRYYEQYF.

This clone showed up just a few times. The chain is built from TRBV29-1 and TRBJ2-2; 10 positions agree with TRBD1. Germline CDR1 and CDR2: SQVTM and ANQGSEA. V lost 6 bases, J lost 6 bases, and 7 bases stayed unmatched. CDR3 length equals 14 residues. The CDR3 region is CSVARTGGAGELFF. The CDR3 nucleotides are TGCAGCGTCGCTCGGACAGGGGGAGCCGGGGAGCTGTTTTTT.

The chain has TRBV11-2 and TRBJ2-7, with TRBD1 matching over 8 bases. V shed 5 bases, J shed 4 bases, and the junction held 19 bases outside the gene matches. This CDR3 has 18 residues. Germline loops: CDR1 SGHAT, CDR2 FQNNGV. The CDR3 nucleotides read TGTGCCAGCAGCATTTACGGATCTGGCAGGGGGCGGTCATACGAGCAGTACTTC. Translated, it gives CASSIYGSGRGRSYEQYF. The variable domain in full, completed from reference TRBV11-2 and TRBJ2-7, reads EAGVAQSPRYKIIEKRQSVAFWCNPISGHATLYWYQQILGQGPKLLIQFQNNGVVDDSQLPKDRFSAERLKGVDSTLKIQPAKLEDSAVYLCASSIYGSGRGRSYEQYFGPGTRLTVT.

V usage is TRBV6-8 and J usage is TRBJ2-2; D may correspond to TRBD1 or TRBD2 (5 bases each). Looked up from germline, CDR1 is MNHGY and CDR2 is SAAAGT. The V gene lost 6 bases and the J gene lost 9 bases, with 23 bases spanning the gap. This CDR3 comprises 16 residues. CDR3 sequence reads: CASRALPGPVTRELFF. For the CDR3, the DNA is TGTGCCAGCAGGGCACTCCCGGGACCGGTGACCCGGGAGCTGTTTTTT.

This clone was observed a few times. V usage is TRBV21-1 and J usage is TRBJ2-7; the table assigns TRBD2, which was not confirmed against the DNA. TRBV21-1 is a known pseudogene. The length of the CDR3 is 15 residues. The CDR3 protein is CASSKPRDGAYEQYF. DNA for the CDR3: TGTGCCAGCAGCAAGCCGCGGGACGGCGCCTACGAGCAGTACTTC.